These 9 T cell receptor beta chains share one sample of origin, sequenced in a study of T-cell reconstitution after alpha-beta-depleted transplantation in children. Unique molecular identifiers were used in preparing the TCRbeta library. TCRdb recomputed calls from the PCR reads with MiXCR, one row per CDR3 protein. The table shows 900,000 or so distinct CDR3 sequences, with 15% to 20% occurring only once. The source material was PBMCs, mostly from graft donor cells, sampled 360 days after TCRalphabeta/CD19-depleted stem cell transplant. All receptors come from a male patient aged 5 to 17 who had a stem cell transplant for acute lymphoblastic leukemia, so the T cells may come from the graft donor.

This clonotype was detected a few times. CDR3 amino acids: CASSPRVQNTEAFF. The CDR3, as DNA: TGTGCCAGCAGCCCCCGGGTTCAGAACACTGAAGCTTTCTTT. V usage is TRBV6-2 or TRBV6-3 and J usage is TRBJ1-1; no clear D gene. The CDR3 contains 14 residues. Trimming took off 6 bases at V and 1 base at J, with 12 bases between the two ends. CDR1 is MNHEY, CDR2 SVGEGT, per germline.

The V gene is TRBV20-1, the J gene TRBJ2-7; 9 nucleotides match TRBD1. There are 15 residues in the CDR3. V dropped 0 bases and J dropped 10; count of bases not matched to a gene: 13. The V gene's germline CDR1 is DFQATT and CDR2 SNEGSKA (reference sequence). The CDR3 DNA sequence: TGCAGTGCTAGAGATCAGAGTGGGACAGGGACACTACAGTACTTC. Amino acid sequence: CSARDQSGTGTLQYF.

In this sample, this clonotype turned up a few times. CDR3 bases: TGCAGCACCCCGGGACTAGCGAGCATATACGAGCAGTACTTC. It specifies CSTPGLASIYEQYF. The chain joins TRBV29-1 to TRBJ2-7; 10 nucleotides match TRBD2. The CDR3 length is 14 residues. Looked up from germline, CDR1 is SQVTM and CDR2 is ANQGSEA. V lost 8 bases to trimming and J lost 4 bases; unmatched junction nucleotides: 11.

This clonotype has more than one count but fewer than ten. DNA of the CDR3: TGTGCCAGCAGTCGTCCTCGGGGAACAAATAATTCACCCCTCCACTTT. This gives the protein CASSRPRGTNNSPLHF. The V gene is TRBV6-5, the J gene TRBJ1-6; unclear D gene. Germline V gene sequence: CDR1 MNHEY, CDR2 SVGAGI. V lost 5 bases and J lost 5, with 16 bases in between. The CDR3 has 16 amino acids.

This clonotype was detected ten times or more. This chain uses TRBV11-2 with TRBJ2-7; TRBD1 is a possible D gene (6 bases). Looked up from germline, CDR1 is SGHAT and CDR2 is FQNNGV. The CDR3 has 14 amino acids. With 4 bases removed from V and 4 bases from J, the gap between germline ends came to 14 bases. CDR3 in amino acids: CASSSLQGNYEQYF. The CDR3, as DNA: TGTGCCAGCAGCTCCTTACAGGGCAATTACGAGCAGTACTTC.

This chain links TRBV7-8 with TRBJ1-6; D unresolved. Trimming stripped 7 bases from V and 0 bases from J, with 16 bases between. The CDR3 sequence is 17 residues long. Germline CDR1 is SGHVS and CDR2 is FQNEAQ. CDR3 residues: CASMGRVVSSYNSPLHF. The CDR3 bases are TGTGCCAGCATGGGGAGGGTTGTGAGCTCCTATAATTCACCCCTCCACTTT.

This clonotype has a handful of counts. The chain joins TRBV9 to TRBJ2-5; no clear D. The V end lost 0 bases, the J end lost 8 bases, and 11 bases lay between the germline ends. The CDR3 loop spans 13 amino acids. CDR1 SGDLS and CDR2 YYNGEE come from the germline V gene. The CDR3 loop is CASSVGTAETQYF. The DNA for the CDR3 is TGTGCCAGCAGCGTAGGAACTGCGGAAACCCAGTACTTC.

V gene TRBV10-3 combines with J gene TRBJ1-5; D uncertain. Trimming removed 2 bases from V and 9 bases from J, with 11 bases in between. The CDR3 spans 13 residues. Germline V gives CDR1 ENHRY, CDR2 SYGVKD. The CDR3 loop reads CAISENGPGPQHF. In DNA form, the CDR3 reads TGTGCCATCAGTGAGAACGGACCGGGGCCCCAGCATTTT.

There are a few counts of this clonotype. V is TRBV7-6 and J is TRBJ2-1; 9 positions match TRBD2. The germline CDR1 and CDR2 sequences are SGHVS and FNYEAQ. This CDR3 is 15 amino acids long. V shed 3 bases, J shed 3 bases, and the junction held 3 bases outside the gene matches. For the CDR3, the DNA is TGTGCCAGCAGCTTCGGGACTAGCCTCTACAATGAGCAGTTCTTC. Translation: CASSFGTSLYNEQFF.